This T cell receptor (beta chain) was profiled in a study of cytomegalovirus exposure and HLA in healthy donors. Whole-study context: Sequencing of approximately 190 million T cells in an earlier analysis found more than 100 million unique TCR beta sequences. Study-level results: In a later analysis, an Asian-associated ancestry cluster reportedly showed fewer N-insertions than the roughly 700-donor mean.

Nominally healthy donors were sampled, though unrecorded immune exposures were likely. The CDR3 is 15 residues long. The V segment lost 6 bases and the J segment 4 bases; nucleotides outside the gene matches: 9. Germline CDR1 and CDR2: SNHLY and FYNNEI. With regard to this clone: Its cognate antigen is unknown.

Primers for the PCR totalled 60 Vbeta and 13 Jbeta. Produced via immunoSEQ multiplex PCR; TCRdb's table is partial and in-frame only. The data contain fewer than 200,000 clones, about three quarters of them singletons. The specimen sequenced was PBMCs. The sequence was obtained from a middle-aged woman in good health and CMV-seropositive. The V and J genes are TRBV2 and TRBJ1-5; 7 bases match TRBD1. CDR3 protein: CASSRNRGINQPQHF. CDR3 sequence (DNA): TGTGCCAGCAGCCGTAACAGGGGAATTAATCAGCCCCAGCATTTT.